The 11 T cell receptor beta chains reported below all come from one sample, sequenced in a study of T cell responses to AZD1222 COVID-19 vaccine. This table comes from immunoSEQ multiplex PCR, and its TCRdb copy is limited to in-frame clones, with some not included. The profile shows 150,000 or so clones, just over 90% of them singletons. The specimen comprised peripheral blood, sampled 28 days after the second AZD1222 dose. The receptors derive from an adult who received the AZD1222 COVID-19 vaccine.

The chain links TRBV28 to TRBJ1-2; possible D gene TRBD1, 6 bases. With 3 bases removed from V and 4 bases from J, the gap between germline ends came to 12 bases. Germline CDR1 is MDHEN and CDR2 is SYDVKM. The CDR3 is 14 residues long. CDR3 sequence reads: CASSFLGGSYGYTF. The CDR3 DNA reads as TGTGCCAGCAGTTTTCTCGGGGGCTCCTATGGCTACACCTTC.

CDR3: CSVEGGQGGGGYTF. CDR3 nucleotide sequence: TGCAGCGTTGAAGGAGGACAGGGAGGGGGTGGCTACACCTTC. The V and J genes are TRBV29-1 and TRBJ1-2; 8 bases fit TRBD1. V shed 1 base, J shed 7 bases, and the junction held 8 bases outside the gene matches. Germline V gene lookup returns CDR1 SQVTM and CDR2 ANQGSEA. This CDR3 is built from 14 residues. The complete variable domain, with remaining parts taken from reference TRBV29-1 and TRBJ1-2, reads SAVISQKPSRDICQRGTSLTIQCQVDSQVTMMFWYRQQPGQSLTLIATANQGSEATYESGFVIDKFPISRPNLTFSTLTVSNMSPEDSSIYLCSVEGGQGGGGYTFGSGTRLTVV.

The chain joins TRBV5-1 to TRBJ1-2; TRBD1 might be the D (6 bases). Germline V gene sequence: CDR1 SGHRS, CDR2 YFSETQ. The ends were cut back, 5 bases at V and 5 bases at J, with 13 bases in the middle. The length of the CDR3 is 13 residues. The CDR3 sequence is CASSLRGEYGYTF. The CDR3 nucleotides read TGCGCCAGCAGTTTGAGGGGGGAGTATGGCTACACCTTC.

The chain recombines TRBV18 with TRBJ1-5; D not resolved. V lost 3 bases, J lost 4 bases, and 7 bases lay in between. The germline CDR1 and CDR2 sequences are KGHSH and LQKENI. The length of the CDR3 is 13 residues. DNA for the CDR3: TGTGCCAGCTCACCGGACGGGAATCAGCCCCAGCATTTT. Its translation: CASSPDGNQPQHF.

The V gene is TRBV18, the J gene TRBJ1-6, with TRBD1 matching over 7 bases. The germline CDR1 and CDR2 sequences are KGHSH and LQKENI. J gave up 5 bases and V 3 bases, and 4 bases lay outside the gene matches. The CDR3 has 15 residues. The CDR3 DNA is TGTGCCAGCTCACCGACCACAGGGGATAATTCACCCCTCCACTTT. It encodes CASSPTTGDNSPLHF.

The chain is built from TRBV5-6 and TRBJ2-3; a possible D gene is TRBD2 (6 bases). The CDR3 has 10 residues. In germline, CDR1 is SGHDT, CDR2 YYEEEE. Trimming took off 10 bases at V and 5 bases at J, with 8 bases between the two ends. CDR3 DNA sequence: TGTGCCTCCGGGGGAGATACGCAGTATTTT. Translation: CASGGDTQYF.

The DNA for the CDR3 is TGCGCCAGCAGCTTGGGCAGCACGACGAACACTGAAGCTTTCTTT. It encodes CASSLGSTTNTEAFF. V gene TRBV5-1 combines with J gene TRBJ1-1; no reliable D call. The CDR3 sequence is 15 residues long. The V gene's germline CDR1 is SGHRS and CDR2 YFSETQ. Deletions cut 0 bases from V and 1 base from J, with 10 bases between.

DNA of the CDR3: TGTGCCAGCAGTTATCGGCAGATGAACACTGAAGCTTTCTTT. It is translated as CASSYRQMNTEAFF. The V call is TRBV27, the J call TRBJ1-1; no reliable D call. Germline V gives CDR1 MNHEY, CDR2 SMNVEV (reference sequence). The CDR3 runs to 14 residues. The V end was cut by 4 bases, the J end by 0 bases, with 9 bases between.

This chain joins TRBV10-1 and TRBJ2-1; D possibly matches TRBD1 or TRBD2 (6 bases each). Germline V lookup: CDR1 WNHNN, CDR2 SYGVQD (reference sequence). The CDR3 is made up of 14 amino acids. Trimming pared 4 bases from V and 4 bases from J, leaving 11 bases between. The CDR3 nucleotides are TGCGCCAGCAGTGGGGGAGGACAGTACAATGAGCAGTTCTTC. As protein: CASSGGGQYNEQFF.

V is TRBV7-8 and J is TRBJ2-7, with D unclear. V lost 5 bases, J lost 2 bases, and 13 bases lay in between. The length of the CDR3 is 14 residues. The germline V gene encodes CDR1 SGHVS and CDR2 FQNEAQ. This CDR3 is CASSLGPTAYEQYF. The CDR3 bases are TGTGCCAGCAGCCTAGGCCCTACAGCCTACGAGCAGTACTTC.

V and J are TRBV4-3 and TRBJ1-2; D gene unclear. The CDR3 covers 14 residues. Germline V lookup: CDR1 LGHNA, CDR2 YSLEER. V was trimmed by 4 bases and J by 4 bases, leaving 13 bases between them. The CDR3 DNA is TGCGCCAGCAGCCCGACGGAGCCAGTCTATGGCTACACCTTC. The encoded protein is CASSPTEPVYGYTF.